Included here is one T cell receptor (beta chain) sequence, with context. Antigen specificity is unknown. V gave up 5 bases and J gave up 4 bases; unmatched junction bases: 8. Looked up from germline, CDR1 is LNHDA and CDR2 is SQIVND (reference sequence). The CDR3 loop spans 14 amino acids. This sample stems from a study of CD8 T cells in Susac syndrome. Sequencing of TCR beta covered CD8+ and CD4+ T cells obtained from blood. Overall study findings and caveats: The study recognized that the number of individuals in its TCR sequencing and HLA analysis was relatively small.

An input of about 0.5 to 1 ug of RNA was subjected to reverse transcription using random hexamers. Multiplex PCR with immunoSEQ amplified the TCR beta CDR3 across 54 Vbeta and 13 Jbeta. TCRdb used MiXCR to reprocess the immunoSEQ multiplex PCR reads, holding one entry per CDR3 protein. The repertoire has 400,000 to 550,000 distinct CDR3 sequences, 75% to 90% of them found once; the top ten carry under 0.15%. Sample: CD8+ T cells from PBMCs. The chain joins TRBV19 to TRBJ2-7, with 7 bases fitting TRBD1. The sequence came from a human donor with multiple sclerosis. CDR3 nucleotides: TGTGCCAGTAGTCCCCTGGGACAGCCTTACGAGCAGTACTTC. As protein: CASSPLGQPYEQYF.